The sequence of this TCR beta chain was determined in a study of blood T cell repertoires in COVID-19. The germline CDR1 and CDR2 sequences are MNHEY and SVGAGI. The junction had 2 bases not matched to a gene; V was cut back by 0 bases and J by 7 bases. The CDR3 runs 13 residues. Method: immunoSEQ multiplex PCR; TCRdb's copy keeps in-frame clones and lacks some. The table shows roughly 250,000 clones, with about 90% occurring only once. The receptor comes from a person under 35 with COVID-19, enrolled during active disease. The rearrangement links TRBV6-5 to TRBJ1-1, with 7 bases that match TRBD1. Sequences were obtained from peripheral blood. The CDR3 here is CASSYSGQYEAFF. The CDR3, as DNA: TGTGCCAGCAGTTACTCGGGACAGTATGAAGCTTTCTTT.